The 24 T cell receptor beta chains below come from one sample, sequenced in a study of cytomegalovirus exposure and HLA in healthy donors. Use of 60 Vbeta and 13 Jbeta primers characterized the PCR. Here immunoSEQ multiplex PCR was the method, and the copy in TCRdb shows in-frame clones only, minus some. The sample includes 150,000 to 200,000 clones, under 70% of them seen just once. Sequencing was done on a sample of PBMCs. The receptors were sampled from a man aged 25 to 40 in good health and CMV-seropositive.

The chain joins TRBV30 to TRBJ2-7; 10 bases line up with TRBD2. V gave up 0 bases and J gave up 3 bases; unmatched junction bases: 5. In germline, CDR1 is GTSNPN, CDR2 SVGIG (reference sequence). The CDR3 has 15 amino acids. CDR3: CAWSVPSGSNYEQYF. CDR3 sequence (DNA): TGTGCCTGGAGTGTACCTAGCGGGAGTAACTACGAGCAGTACTTC.

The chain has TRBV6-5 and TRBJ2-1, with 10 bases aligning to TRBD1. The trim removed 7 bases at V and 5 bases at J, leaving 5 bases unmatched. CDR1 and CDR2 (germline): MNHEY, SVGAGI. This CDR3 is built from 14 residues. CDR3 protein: CASKPGQGDNEQFF. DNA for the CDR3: TGTGCCAGCAAACCCGGACAGGGGGACAATGAGCAGTTCTTC.

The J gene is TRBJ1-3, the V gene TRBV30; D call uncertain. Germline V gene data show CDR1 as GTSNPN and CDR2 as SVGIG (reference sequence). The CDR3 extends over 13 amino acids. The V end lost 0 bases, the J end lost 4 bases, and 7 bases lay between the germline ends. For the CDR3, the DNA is TGTGCCTGGAGTGTACTCTCCGGAAACACCATATATTTT. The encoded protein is CAWSVLSGNTIYF.

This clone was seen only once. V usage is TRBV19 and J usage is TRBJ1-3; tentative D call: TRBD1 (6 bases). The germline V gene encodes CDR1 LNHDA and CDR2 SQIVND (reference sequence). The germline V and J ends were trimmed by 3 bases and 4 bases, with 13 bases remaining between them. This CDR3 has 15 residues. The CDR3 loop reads CASSISGTQGNTIYF. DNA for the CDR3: TGTGCCAGTAGTATTAGCGGGACACAAGGAAACACCATATATTTT.

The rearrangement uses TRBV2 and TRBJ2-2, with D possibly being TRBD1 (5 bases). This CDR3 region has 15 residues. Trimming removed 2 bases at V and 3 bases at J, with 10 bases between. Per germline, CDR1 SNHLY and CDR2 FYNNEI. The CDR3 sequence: CASSEQGDDTGELFF. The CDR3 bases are TGTGCCAGCAGTGAACAGGGCGACGACACCGGGGAGCTGTTTTTT.

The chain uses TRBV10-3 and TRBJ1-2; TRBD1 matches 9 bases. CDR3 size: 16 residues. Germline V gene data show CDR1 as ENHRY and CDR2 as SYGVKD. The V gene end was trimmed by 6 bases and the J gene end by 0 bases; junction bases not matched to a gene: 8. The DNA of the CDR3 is TGTGCCATCAGCCGGGACAGGGACTTCACTAACTATGGCTACACCTTC. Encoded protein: CAISRDRDFTNYGYTF.

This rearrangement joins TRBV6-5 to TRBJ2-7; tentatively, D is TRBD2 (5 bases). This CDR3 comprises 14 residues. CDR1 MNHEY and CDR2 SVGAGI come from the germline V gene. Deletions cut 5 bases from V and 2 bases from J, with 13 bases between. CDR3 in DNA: TGTGCCAGCAGTCGCGGGCCGGGGACCTACGAGCAGTACTTC. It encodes CASSRGPGTYEQYF.

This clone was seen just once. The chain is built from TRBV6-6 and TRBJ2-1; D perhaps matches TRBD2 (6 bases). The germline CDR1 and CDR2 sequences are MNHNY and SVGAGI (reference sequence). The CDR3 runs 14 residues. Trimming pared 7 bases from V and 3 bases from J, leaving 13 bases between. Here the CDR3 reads CASIFGGFYNEQFF. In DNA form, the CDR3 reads TGTGCCAGCATCTTTGGGGGGTTCTACAATGAGCAGTTCTTC.

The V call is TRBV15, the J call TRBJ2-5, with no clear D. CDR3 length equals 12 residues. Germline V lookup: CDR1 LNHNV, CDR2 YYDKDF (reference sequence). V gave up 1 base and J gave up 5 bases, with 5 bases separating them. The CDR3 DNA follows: TGTGCCACCAGCAGAGTCCGGGAGACCCAGTACTTC. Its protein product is CATSRVRETQYF.

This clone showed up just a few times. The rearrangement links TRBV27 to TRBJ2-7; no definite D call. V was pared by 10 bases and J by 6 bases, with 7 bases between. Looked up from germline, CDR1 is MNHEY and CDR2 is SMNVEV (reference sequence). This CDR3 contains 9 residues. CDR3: CAMPSEQYF. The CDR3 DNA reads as TGTGCCATGCCGAGCGAGCAGTACTTC.

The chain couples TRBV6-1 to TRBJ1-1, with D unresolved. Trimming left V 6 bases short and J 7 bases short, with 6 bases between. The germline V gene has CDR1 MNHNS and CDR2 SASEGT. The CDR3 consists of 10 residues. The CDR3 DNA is TGTGCCAGCAGGTACAGTGAAGCTTTCTTT. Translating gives CASRYSEAFF.

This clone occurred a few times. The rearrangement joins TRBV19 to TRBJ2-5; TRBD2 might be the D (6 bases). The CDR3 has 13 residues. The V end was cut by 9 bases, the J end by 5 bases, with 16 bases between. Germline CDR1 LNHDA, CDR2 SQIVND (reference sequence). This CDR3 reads CASRLAGSETQYF. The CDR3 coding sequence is TGTGCCAGCCGCCTGGCGGGATCGGAGACCCAGTACTTC.

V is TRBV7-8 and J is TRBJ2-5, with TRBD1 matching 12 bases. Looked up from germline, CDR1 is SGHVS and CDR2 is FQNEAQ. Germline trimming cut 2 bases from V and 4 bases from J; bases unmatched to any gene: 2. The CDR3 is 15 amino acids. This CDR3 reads CASSLRDRGLETQYF. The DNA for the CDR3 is TGTGCCAGCAGCTTAAGGGACAGGGGGCTAGAGACCCAGTACTTC.

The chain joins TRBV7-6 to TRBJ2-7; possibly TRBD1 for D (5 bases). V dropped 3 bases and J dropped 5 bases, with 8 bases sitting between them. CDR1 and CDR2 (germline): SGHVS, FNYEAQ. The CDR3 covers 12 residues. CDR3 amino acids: CASSFQGNEQYF. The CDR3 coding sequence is TGTGCCAGCAGCTTTCAGGGCAACGAGCAGTACTTC.

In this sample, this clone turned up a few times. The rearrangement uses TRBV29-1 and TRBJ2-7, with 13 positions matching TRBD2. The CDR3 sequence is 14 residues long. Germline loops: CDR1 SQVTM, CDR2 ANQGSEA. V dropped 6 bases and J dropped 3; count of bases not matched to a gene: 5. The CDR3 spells CSVTGLAGFYEQYF. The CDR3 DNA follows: TGCAGCGTAACGGGACTAGCGGGATTCTACGAGCAGTACTTC.

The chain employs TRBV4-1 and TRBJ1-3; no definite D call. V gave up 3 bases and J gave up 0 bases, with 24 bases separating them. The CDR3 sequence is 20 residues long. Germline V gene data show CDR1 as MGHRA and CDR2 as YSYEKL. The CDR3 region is CASSHAPGIGPTTSGNTIYF. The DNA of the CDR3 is TGCGCCAGCAGCCACGCACCCGGGATTGGCCCAACCACCTCTGGAAACACCATATATTTT.

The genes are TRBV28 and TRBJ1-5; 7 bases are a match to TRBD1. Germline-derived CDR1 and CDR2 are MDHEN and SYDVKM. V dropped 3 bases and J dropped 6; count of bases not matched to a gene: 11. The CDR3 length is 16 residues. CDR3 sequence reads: CASSFKLKDRAQPQHF. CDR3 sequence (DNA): TGTGCCAGCAGTTTTAAATTGAAAGACAGGGCTCAGCCCCAGCATTTT.

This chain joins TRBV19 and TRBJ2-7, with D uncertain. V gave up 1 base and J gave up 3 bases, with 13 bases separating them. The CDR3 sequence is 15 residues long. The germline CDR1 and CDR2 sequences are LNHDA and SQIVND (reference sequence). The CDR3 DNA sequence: TGTGCCAGTAGTATAGGGTCCGTTTCGGTCTACGAGCAGTACTTC. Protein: CASSIGSVSVYEQYF.

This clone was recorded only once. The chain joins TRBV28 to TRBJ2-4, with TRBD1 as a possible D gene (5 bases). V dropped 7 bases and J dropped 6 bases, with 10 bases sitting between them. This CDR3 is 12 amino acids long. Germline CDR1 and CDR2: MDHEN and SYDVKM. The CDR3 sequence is CASMGPLNIQYF. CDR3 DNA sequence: TGTGCCAGCATGGGGCCGTTAAACATTCAGTACTTC.

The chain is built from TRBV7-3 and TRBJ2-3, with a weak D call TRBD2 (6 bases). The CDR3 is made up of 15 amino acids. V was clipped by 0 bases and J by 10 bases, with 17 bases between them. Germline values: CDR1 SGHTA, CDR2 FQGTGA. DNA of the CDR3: TGTGCCAGCAGCTTAACGGAATCGACTAGTAGTTCGCAGTATTTT. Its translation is CASSLTESTSSSQYF.

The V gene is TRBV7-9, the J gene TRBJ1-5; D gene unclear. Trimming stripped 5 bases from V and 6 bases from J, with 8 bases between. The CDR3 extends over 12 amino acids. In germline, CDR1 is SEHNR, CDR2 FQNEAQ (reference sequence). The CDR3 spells CASSLASQPQHF. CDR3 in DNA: TGTGCCAGCAGCCTCGCGTCTCAGCCCCAGCATTTT.

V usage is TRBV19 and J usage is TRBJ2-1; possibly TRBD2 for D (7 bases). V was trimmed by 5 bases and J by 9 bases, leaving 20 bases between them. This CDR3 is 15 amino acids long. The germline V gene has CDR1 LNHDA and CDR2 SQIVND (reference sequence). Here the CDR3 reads CASSRGALGEGEQFF. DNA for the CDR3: TGTGCCAGTAGTCGGGGGGCCCTCGGAGAAGGTGAGCAGTTCTTC.

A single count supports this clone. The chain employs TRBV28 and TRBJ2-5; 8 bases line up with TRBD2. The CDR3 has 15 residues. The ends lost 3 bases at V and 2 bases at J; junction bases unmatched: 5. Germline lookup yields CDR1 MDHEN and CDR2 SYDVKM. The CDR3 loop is CASSLPTSGQETQYF. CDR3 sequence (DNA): TGTGCCAGCAGTTTGCCCACTAGCGGACAAGAGACCCAGTACTTC.

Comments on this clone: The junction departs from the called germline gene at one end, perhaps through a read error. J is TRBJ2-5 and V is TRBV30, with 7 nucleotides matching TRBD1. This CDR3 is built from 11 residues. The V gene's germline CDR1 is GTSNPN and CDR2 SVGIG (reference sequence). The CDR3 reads CAWSVRGGLDF. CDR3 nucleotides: TGTGCCTGGAGTGTACGAGGGGGCCTGGACTTC.